These 17 T cell receptor beta chains share one sample of origin, sequenced in a study of T cells in Graves' hyperthyroidism and ophthalmopathy. Researchers took RNA transcripts and amplified the TCR beta CDR3 regions from them. HTBI primers were used for first-round RT-PCR of the TCR CDR3. A single record per CDR3 protein comes from TCRdb applying MiXCR to the multiplex PCR reads. The repertoire has fewer than 650,000 distinct CDR3 sequences, roughly 14% of them found once; the top ten carry 4% to 5.5%. Sequenced material: blood. The receptors come from a woman aged 35 to 49 with Graves' ophthalmopathy.

The table lists this clonotype with a few counts. This chain uses TRBV3-1 with TRBJ1-3; D gene unclear. The germline CDR1 and CDR2 sequences are LGHDT and YNNKEL (reference sequence). The CDR3 consists of 17 residues. Trimming cost V 1 base and J 0 bases, with 13 bases left between them. CDR3 sequence: CASSQGQGEASGNTIYF. The CDR3 coding sequence is TGTGCCAGCAGCCAAGGACAAGGAGAGGCCTCTGGAAACACCATATATTTT.

This clonotype appeared many times. The CDR3 region is CASSLGQPGTSFGELFF. The CDR3, as DNA: TGTGCCAGCTCACTGGGACAGCCTGGGACTAGCTTCGGGGAGCTGTTTTTT. V usage is TRBV18 and J usage is TRBJ2-2; 9 nucleotides agree with TRBD2. The length of the CDR3 is 17 residues. Germline values: CDR1 KGHSH, CDR2 LQKENI. J lost 7 bases, V lost 4 bases, and 13 bases had no gene match.

The chain employs TRBV6-1 and TRBJ1-1; TRBD1 matches at 12 bases. J gave up 6 bases and V 5 bases, and 4 bases lay outside the gene matches. The germline gives CDR1 MNHNS, CDR2 SASEGT. The CDR3 has 14 residues. The CDR3 protein is CASSQGQGAAEAFF. The CDR3 DNA follows: TGTGCCAGCAGTCAGGGACAGGGGGCCGCTGAAGCTTTCTTT.

This clonotype appeared many times. V usage is TRBV29-1 and J usage is TRBJ1-1, with D unresolved. The V gene's germline CDR1 is SQVTM and CDR2 ANQGSEA. V was trimmed by 7 bases and J by 4 bases, leaving 10 bases between them. The CDR3 contains 11 residues. Here the CDR3 reads CSGDWGTEAFF. CDR3 sequence (DNA): TGCAGCGGCGACTGGGGCACTGAAGCTTTCTTT. Filled out from reference TRBV29-1 and TRBJ1-1, the complete variable domain reads SAVISQKPSRDICQRGTSLTIQCQVDSQVTMMFWYRQQPGQSLTLIATANQGSEATYESGFVIDKFPISRPNLTFSTLTVSNMSPEDSSIYLCSGDWGTEAFFGQGTRLTVV.

Turning to this clonotype: The junction shows a germline mismatch at one end, possibly a read error. V usage is TRBV27 and J usage is TRBJ2-7, with a possible D match to TRBD1 (7 bases). The CDR3 has 13 amino acids. Germline V gene data show CDR1 as MNHEY and CDR2 as SMNVEV (reference sequence). DNA of the CDR3: TGTGTCAGCAGTGCGGGGACAGCCTACGAGCAGTACTTC. Protein sequence: CVSSAGTAYEQYF.

This clonotype was seen repeatedly, ten times or more. The gene calls are TRBV12-3 or TRBV12-4 and TRBJ2-2, with D uncertain. The germline V and J ends were trimmed by 6 bases and 1 base, with 12 bases remaining between them. CDR3 length: 15 residues. In DNA, the CDR3 is TGTGCCAGCAGAGACCGGGCCGGGAACACCGGGGAGCTGTTTTTT. This sequence encodes CASRDRAGNTGELFF.

The chain is built from TRBV11-2 and TRBJ2-4; 13 nucleotides align to TRBD2. V trimming: 2 bases; J trimming: 3 bases; junction bases outside the gene matches: 7. Germline CDR1 reads SGHAT; CDR2 reads FQNNGV. The CDR3 has 18 amino acids. CDR3 in amino acids: CASSLRGLAGQGKNIQYF. DNA of the CDR3: TGTGCCAGCAGCTTAAGGGGACTAGCGGGACAAGGCAAAAACATTCAGTACTTC.

This clonotype was recorded many times. The rearrangement links TRBV7-2 to TRBJ1-5; D gene unclear. The germline CDR1 and CDR2 sequences are SGHTA and FQGNSA. V shed 1 base and J shed 3 bases, with 4 bases lying between them. This CDR3 has 13 amino acids. The CDR3, as DNA: TGTGCCAGCAGCTTAGACACCAATCAGCCCCAGCATTTT. The encoded protein is CASSLDTNQPQHF.

This rearrangement joins TRBV10-3 to TRBJ2-5; tentatively, D is TRBD1 (5 bases). This CDR3 spans 15 amino acids. V lost 2 bases, J lost 5 bases, and 15 bases lay in between. Per the germline V gene, CDR1 is ENHRY and CDR2 is SYGVKD. The DNA of the CDR3 is TGTGCCATCAGTGAGCTTATGTTTTCAGGGGAGACCCAGTACTTC. Amino acids: CAISELMFSGETQYF.

Many counts were recorded for this clonotype. The gene calls are TRBV6-1 and TRBJ2-7; a possible D gene is TRBD1 (5 bases). This CDR3 is built from 13 residues. The ends were cut back, 5 bases at V and 2 bases at J, with 10 bases in the middle. CDR1 is MNHNS, CDR2 SASEGT, per germline. The CDR3 bases are TGTGCCAGCAGTCGAAGGGGCGCCTACGAGCAGTACTTC. It is translated as CASSRRGAYEQYF.

In its sample, this clonotype was seen many times. The J gene is TRBJ2-5, the V gene TRBV28, with 7 bases lining up with TRBD1. Trimming took 4 bases from V and 2 from J; bases not matched to a gene: 7. This CDR3 is built from 15 residues. Germline CDR1 is MDHEN and CDR2 is SYDVKM. CDR3 in DNA: TGTGCCAGCAGTTCGAGGACAGGTTGGCAAGAGACCCAGTACTTC. As protein: CASSSRTGWQETQYF.

The sample holds many counts of this clonotype. V usage is TRBV28 and J usage is TRBJ1-5; 11 bases are shared with TRBD1. Per the germline V gene, CDR1 is MDHEN and CDR2 is SYDVKM. The V segment lost 5 bases and the J segment 4 bases; nucleotides outside the gene matches: 4. The CDR3 runs 15 residues. For the CDR3, the DNA is TGTGCCAGCAGTCGGGGACAGGGGGGAAATCAGCCCCAGCATTTT. Translation gives CASSRGQGGNQPQHF.

This rearrangement joins TRBV29-1 to TRBJ2-7, with TRBD1 matching over 7 bases. Germline CDR1 and CDR2: SQVTM and ANQGSEA. V lost 7 bases to trimming and J lost 3 bases; unmatched junction nucleotides: 6. CDR3 length: 12 amino acids. The CDR3 sequence is CSAGDSIYEQYF. The DNA of the CDR3 is TGCAGCGCCGGGGACAGTATCTACGAGCAGTACTTC.

This clonotype was counted at least ten times. V gene TRBV7-9 combines with J gene TRBJ2-7; D not certain. CDR1 is SEHNR, CDR2 FQNEAQ, per germline (reference sequence). There are 14 residues in the CDR3. Trimming left V 3 bases short and J 3 bases short, with 12 bases between. The CDR3 nucleotides are TGTGCCAGCAGCTTGGCAGCGAACCACTACGAGCAGTACTTC. This codes for CASSLAANHYEQYF.

V is TRBV11-2 and J is TRBJ1-2, with D perhaps TRBD1 (6 bases). The CDR3 is made up of 16 amino acids. The germline V and J ends were trimmed by 8 bases and 3 bases, with 22 bases remaining between them. Germline loops: CDR1 SGHAT, CDR2 FQNNGV. The CDR3 coding sequence is TGTGCCAGCGGACCCAACCAGGGGAGTAAGGACTATGGCTACACCTTC. This sequence encodes CASGPNQGSKDYGYTF.

The CDR3 nucleotides read TGTGCCAGCAGTAAGGACGGGACCTACGAGCAGTACTTC. It specifies CASSKDGTYEQYF. The V gene is TRBV6-2 or TRBV6-3, the J gene TRBJ2-7, with D tentatively TRBD2 (5 bases). Germline values: CDR1 MNHEY, CDR2 SVGEGT. This CDR3 is 13 amino acids long. The V gene lost 5 bases and the J gene lost 2 bases, with 10 bases spanning the gap.

The chain is built from TRBV27 and TRBJ2-7; D call uncertain. V lost 3 bases, J lost 3 bases, and 12 bases lay in between. Per the germline V gene, CDR1 is MNHEY and CDR2 is SMNVEV (reference sequence). The CDR3 length is 14 residues. In nucleotides, the CDR3 is TGTGCCAGCAGTTTTAGTTTATCCCTCTACGAGCAGTACTTC. It translates to CASSFSLSLYEQYF.